Below, 24 T cell receptor beta chains from the same sample are listed, as sequenced in a study of post-analysis software for immune sequencing data. Whole-study findings and limits: In patients, TRBV5-6, TRBV5-1 and TRBV20-1 belonged to several TRBV segments found more frequently than in controls.

Unique molecular identifiers tagged the TCR beta cDNA libraries. TCRdb analysed the PCR reads with MiXCR anew, one entry per CDR3 protein. The repertoire holds 450,000 to 650,000 distinct CDR3 sequences, with around 47% as singletons. No cognate antigen is known for these TCRs. Material: blood. Every receptor here comes from a girl aged 10-17 years with multiple sclerosis.

The rearrangement links TRBV2 to TRBJ2-5; TRBD2 matches at 11 bases. This CDR3 comprises 15 residues. V shed 7 bases, J shed 2 bases, and the junction held 6 bases outside the gene matches. Germline CDR1 and CDR2: SNHLY and FYNNEI. The CDR3 sequence is CASTLGTSGQETQYF. CDR3 DNA sequence: TGTGCCAGCACCCTGGGGACTAGCGGACAAGAGACCCAGTACTTC. The variable domain in full, with the rest retrieved from reference TRBV2 and TRBJ2-5, is EPEVTQTPSHQVTQMGQEVILRCVPISNHLYFYWYRQILGQKVEFLVSFYNNEISEKSEIFDDQFSVERPDGSNFTLKIRSTKLEDSAMYFCASTLGTSGQETQYFGPGTRLLVL.

The rearrangement links TRBV5-1 to TRBJ2-3, with TRBD2 as a possible D gene (7 bases). The V and J ends lost 0 bases and 4 bases respectively, with 21 bases between them. This CDR3 comprises 18 residues. Germline CDR1 is SGHRS and CDR2 is YFSETQ. CDR3 amino acids: CASSLAVSGGGLPDTQYF. The CDR3 DNA reads as TGCGCCAGCAGCTTGGCCGTTTCGGGGGGCGGCCTACCAGATACGCAGTATTTT.

This clonotype was counted a few times. The rearrangement links TRBV7-9 to TRBJ2-7; the D gene is possibly TRBD1 (6 bases). The J call may be wrong; the DNA end is better matched by TRBJ2-5. CDR1 is SEHNR, CDR2 FQNEAQ, per germline (reference sequence). The CDR3 loop spans 17 amino acids. This chain's CDR3 is CASSLNKGTSRGETQYF. The CDR3, as DNA: TGTGCCAGCAGCTTAAATAAGGGGACAAGCAGAGGAGAGACCCAGTACTTC.

CDR3 loop: CASSLEQGHYGYTF. As DNA, the CDR3 is TGCGCCAGCAGCTTGGAACAGGGACACTATGGCTACACCTTC. The V call is TRBV5-1, the J call TRBJ1-2, with TRBD1 as a possible D gene (6 bases). This CDR3 is 14 amino acids long. The germline V gene encodes CDR1 SGHRS and CDR2 YFSETQ. V lost 0 bases, J lost 3 bases, and 9 bases lay in between. The whole variable domain, filled in from reference TRBV5-1 and TRBJ1-2, reads KAGVTQTPRYLIKTRGQQVTLSCSPISGHRSVSWYQQTPGQGLQFLFEYFSETQRNKGNFPGRFSGRQFSNSRSEMNVSTLELGDSALYLCASSLEQGHYGYTFGSGTRLTVV.

The V and J genes are TRBV24-1 and TRBJ2-3; TRBD2 matches at 8 bases. The CDR3 is made up of 15 amino acids. V dropped 6 bases and J dropped 5; count of bases not matched to a gene: 9. The germline V gene has CDR1 KGHDR and CDR2 SFDVKD. CDR3 sequence: CATSSAGGALDTQYF. The CDR3 DNA reads TGTGCCACCAGTTCGGCGGGAGGAGCCCTAGATACGCAGTATTTT.

The rearrangement links TRBV24-1 to TRBJ2-3; no definite D call. Trimming removed 3 bases from V and 1 base from J, with 7 bases in between. The CDR3 has 14 amino acids. CDR1 KGHDR and CDR2 SFDVKD come from the germline V gene. Here the CDR3 reads CATSDPDRTDTQYF. CDR3 nucleotides: TGTGCCACCAGTGATCCGGACCGCACAGATACGCAGTATTTT.

The V and J genes are TRBV20-1 and TRBJ1-5, with D hard to call. V was clipped by 5 bases and J by 3 bases, with 11 bases between them. This CDR3 has 13 residues. Germline CDR1 and CDR2: DFQATT and SNEGSKA (reference sequence). CDR3 bases: TGCAGTGCTCAGGAGACTCCCAATCAGCCCCAGCATTTT. Translation gives CSAQETPNQPQHF.

This clonotype was seen only once. The junction and the germline gene differ at one end; a read error may be behind it. The rearrangement uses TRBV6-5 and TRBJ2-1; 13 bases are a match to TRBD2. CDR3 length: 20 residues. Germline-derived CDR1 and CDR2 are MNHEY and SVGAGI. The CDR3 DNA is TGTGCCAGCAGTTACCGCGGGACTAGCGGGACCTGGAGCTCCTACATTGAGCAGTTCTTC. It codes for CASSYRGTSGTWSSYIEQFF.

V usage is TRBV5-1 and J usage is TRBJ1-2; unclear D gene. Germline CDR1 and CDR2: SGHRS and YFSETQ. The CDR3 is made up of 19 amino acids. Trimming left V 6 bases short and J 7 bases short, with 34 bases between. The CDR3 here is CASKGNFIAGNVVSLGYTF. Here the CDR3 DNA reads TGCGCCAGCAAGGGAAATTTTATAGCGGGTAATGTCGTGAGTCTTGGCTACACCTTC. Together with reference TRBV5-1 and TRBJ1-2, the CDR3 gives the full variable domain: KAGVTQTPRYLIKTRGQQVTLSCSPISGHRSVSWYQQTPGQGLQFLFEYFSETQRNKGNFPGRFSGRQFSNSRSEMNVSTLELGDSALYLCASKGNFIAGNVVSLGYTFGSGTRLTVV.

This clonotype occurred a few times. The chain links TRBV6-5 to TRBJ2-4; 9 nucleotides match TRBD2. TRBJ2-5 explains the end of the DNA better; the J call may be wrong. The CDR3 runs to 16 residues. Germline values: CDR1 MNHEY, CDR2 SVGAGI. The CDR3 sequence is CASTILQGLARETQYF. The CDR3 DNA is TGTGCCAGCACCATACTTCAGGGACTAGCTAGAGAGACCCAGTACTTC.

This clonotype turned up a few times. The rearrangement links TRBV20-1 to TRBJ2-3; TRBD1 agrees at 9 bases. Germline CDR1 and CDR2: DFQATT and SNEGSKA (reference sequence). The CDR3 has 15 residues. Trimming at V came to 6 bases and at J to 3 bases, leaving 10 bases not matched to a gene. The CDR3: CSATPDRGSTDTQYF. CDR3 bases: TGCAGTGCCACACCGGACAGGGGTAGTACAGATACGCAGTATTTT.

The chain carries TRBV2 and TRBJ2-7; D is undetermined. CDR1 SNHLY and CDR2 FYNNEI come from the germline V gene. The CDR3 is made up of 15 amino acids. The ends were cut back, 2 bases at V and 2 bases at J, with 13 bases in the middle. The CDR3 sequence is CASSENRFHPYEQYF. Written as DNA, the CDR3 is TGTGCCAGCAGTGAAAATAGGTTCCATCCCTACGAGCAGTACTTC.

This clonotype is a singleton in its sample. This chain links TRBV7-8 with TRBJ2-5; weak D call: TRBD1 (6 bases). Germline V CDR1 and CDR2: SGHVS, FQNEAQ. The length of the CDR3 is 15 residues. The V gene lost 1 base and the J gene lost 4 bases, with 13 bases spanning the gap. The CDR3 reads CASSLDPGERETQYF. The CDR3 DNA sequence: TGTGCCAGCAGCTTAGATCCAGGGGAGAGAGAGACCCAGTACTTC.

The rearrangement links TRBV7-9 to TRBJ2-1; no clear D gene. The CDR3 totals 14 residues. CDR1 and CDR2 (germline): SEHNR, FQNEAQ (reference sequence). Trimming shortened V by 3 bases and J by 4 bases, and 10 bases separated the two germline ends. The CDR3 nucleotides read TGTGCCAGCAGCTTGATTGAACGATACAATGAGCAGTTCTTC. It translates to CASSLIERYNEQFF. Full variable domain (remainder filled in from reference TRBV7-9 and TRBJ2-1): DTGVSQNPRHKITKRGQNVTFRCDPISEHNRLYWYRQTLGQGPEFLTYFQNEAQLEKSRLLSDRFSAERPKGSFSTLEIQRTEQGDSAMYLCASSLIERYNEQFFGPGTRLTVL.

The chain uses TRBV12-3 or TRBV12-4 and TRBJ2-7, with D tentatively TRBD2 (6 bases). The ends were cut back, 4 bases at V and 2 bases at J, with 12 bases in the middle. The CDR3 loop spans 14 amino acids. The CDR3 spells CASSSPTRAYEQYF. CDR3 nucleotide sequence: TGTGCCAGCAGTTCGCCGACTAGAGCCTACGAGCAGTACTTC.

The chain recombines TRBV20-1 with TRBJ2-4; 8 bases are shared with TRBD1. V shed 3 bases, J shed 8 bases, and the junction held 12 bases outside the gene matches. Germline lookup yields CDR1 DFQATT and CDR2 SNEGSKA (reference sequence). The CDR3 is 15 amino acids. CDR3 in DNA: TGCAGTGCTAGCCCGGCGGCAGGGGGCCGTGACATTCAGTACTTC. This sequence encodes CSASPAAGGRDIQYF.

The gene calls are TRBV29-1 and TRBJ2-1, with a tentative D call TRBD2 (6 bases). The CDR3 consists of 13 residues. Germline-derived CDR1 and CDR2 are SQVTM and ANQGSEA. With 0 bases removed from V and 8 bases from J, the gap between germline ends came to 11 bases. The CDR3 bases are TGCAGCGTTGAAGATGCGGGGTACCATGAGCAGTTCTTC. It yields the protein CSVEDAGYHEQFF.

The chain recombines TRBV10-3 with TRBJ2-1; a possible D gene is TRBD1 (6 bases). The length of the CDR3 is 12 residues. V gave up 6 bases and J gave up 9 bases, with 12 bases separating them. Germline V CDR1 and CDR2: ENHRY, SYGVKD. The CDR3 spells CAISGLRGEQFF. DNA for the CDR3: TGTGCCATCAGCGGCCTCAGGGGTGAGCAGTTCTTC.

V and J are TRBV29-1 and TRBJ2-3; D may be TRBD2 (6 bases). Trimming stripped 4 bases from V and 0 bases from J, with 8 bases between. CDR1 is SQVTM, CDR2 ANQGSEA, per germline. The CDR3 length is 13 residues. This CDR3 reads CSVAGGSTDTQYF. The CDR3 coding sequence is TGCAGCGTTGCCGGGGGAAGCACAGATACGCAGTATTTT.

In this sample, this clonotype turned up a few times. The rearrangement links TRBV12-3 or TRBV12-4 to TRBJ2-7, with 8 bases fitting TRBD2. The CDR3 totals 15 residues. The V and J ends lost 6 bases and 2 bases, in that order; junction bases with no gene match: 9. The CDR3 is CASSPLTSGAYEQYF. The CDR3 bases are TGTGCCAGCAGCCCCCTAACTAGCGGAGCCTACGAGCAGTACTTC.

The genes are TRBV5-1 and TRBJ2-1; 7 bases fit TRBD2. Germline-derived CDR1 and CDR2 are SGHRS and YFSETQ. V gave up 2 bases and J gave up 1 base; unmatched junction bases: 12. This CDR3 has 18 residues. Written as DNA, the CDR3 is TGCGCCAGCAGCTTTCCCCCCGGGGCGGGAGTGTCCTACAATGAGCAGTTCTTC. Amino acid sequence: CASSFPPGAGVSYNEQFF.

CDR3 loop: CASSSGQGVEFGYTF. In DNA form, the CDR3 reads TGTGCCAGCAGCTCCGGACAGGGTGTAGAGTTTGGCTACACCTTC. V and J are TRBV13 and TRBJ1-2; 8 positions match TRBD1. The CDR3 sequence is 15 residues long. Germline V gives CDR1 PRHDT, CDR2 FYEKMQ (reference sequence). The V segment lost 4 bases and the J segment 7 bases; nucleotides outside the gene matches: 11. The whole variable domain, filled in from reference TRBV13 and TRBJ1-2, reads AAGVIQSPRHLIKEKRETATLKCYPIPRHDTVYWYQQGPGQDPQFLISFYEKMQSDKGSIPDRFSAQQFSDYHSELNMSSLELGDSALYFCASSSGQGVEFGYTFGSGTRLTVV.

The V gene is TRBV20-1, the J gene TRBJ2-5, with 10 bases identical to TRBD2. The germline V gene encodes CDR1 DFQATT and CDR2 SNEGSKA (reference sequence). The length of the CDR3 is 15 residues. The V segment lost 0 bases and the J segment 5 bases; nucleotides outside the gene matches: 6. This CDR3 reads CSARELAGDLETQYF. The DNA of the CDR3 is TGCAGTGCTAGAGAGCTAGCGGGAGATCTGGAGACCCAGTACTTC.

This chain joins TRBV11-2 and TRBJ2-1; 9 bases agree with TRBD2. Germline V CDR1 and CDR2: SGHAT, FQNNGV. V lost 5 bases and J lost 7; bases outside the gene matches: 6. The CDR3 totals 14 residues. CDR3 coding DNA: TGTGCCAGCAGCACGGGACTAGCTGAGAATGAGCAGTTCTTC. Residues: CASSTGLAENEQFF.